The 16 T cell receptor beta chains below were found in one sample sequenced in a study of response to subunit inactivated influenza vaccine. A single record per CDR3 protein comes from TCRdb applying MiXCR to the RT-PCR reads. The sample shows around 790,000 distinct CDR3 sequences, about 20% of them seen only once. The sample here was PBMCs from blood, taken 5 days after vaccination. These receptors originate from a man in his fifties who received an inactivated influenza vaccine.

The chain has TRBV11-3 and TRBJ1-5; D is unresolved. Germline V gene data show CDR1 as SGHNT and CDR2 as YENEEA. CDR3 length: 15 amino acids. Trimming stripped 5 bases from V and 1 base from J, with 12 bases between. The CDR3 sequence is CASSQPSGSNQPQHF. For the CDR3, the DNA is TGTGCCAGCAGCCAGCCCTCAGGAAGCAATCAGCCCCAGCATTTT.

This clonotype was counted ten times or more. The V and J genes are TRBV5-1 and TRBJ1-5; D gene unclear. From germline, CDR1 is SGHRS and CDR2 YFSETQ. The CDR3 runs 15 residues. V lost 0 bases and J 9 bases, leaving 16 bases between the germline ends. CDR3 amino acids: CASSLGGGPQGPQHF. In nucleotides, the CDR3 is TGCGCCAGCAGCTTGGGGGGAGGGCCGCAAGGGCCCCAGCATTTT. Full variable domain (remainder filled in from reference TRBV5-1 and TRBJ1-5): KAGVTQTPRYLIKTRGQQVTLSCSPISGHRSVSWYQQTPGQGLQFLFEYFSETQRNKGNFPGRFSGRQFSNSRSEMNVSTLELGDSALYLCASSLGGGPQGPQHFGDGTRLSIL.

The chain is built from TRBV11-2 and TRBJ2-7; weak D call: TRBD2 (6 bases). V was shortened by 5 bases and J by 6 bases, with 17 bases between the two germline ends. This CDR3 comprises 14 residues. Germline CDR1 SGHAT, CDR2 FQNNGV. The CDR3 protein is CASSVSGRSGEQYF. The DNA of the CDR3 is TGTGCCAGCAGCGTTAGCGGTCGTTCGGGCGAGCAGTACTTC. The full variable domain, completed using reference TRBV11-2 and TRBJ2-7, is EAGVAQSPRYKIIEKRQSVAFWCNPISGHATLYWYQQILGQGPKLLIQFQNNGVVDDSQLPKDRFSAERLKGVDSTLKIQPAKLEDSAVYLCASSVSGRSGEQYFGPGTRLTVT.

This clonotype has only a few counts. This chain connects TRBV6-1 to TRBJ2-3; the match to TRBD1 covers 7 bases. Losses at the gene ends were 3 bases for V and 0 bases for J; bases not matched to a gene: 6. The germline V gene has CDR1 MNHNS and CDR2 SASEGT. CDR3 length: 16 amino acids. CDR3 sequence reads: CASSDLDRPSTDTQYF. CDR3 coding DNA: TGTGCCAGCAGTGATCTGGACAGGCCCAGCACAGATACGCAGTATTTT.

This clonotype turned up a few times. The rearrangement uses TRBV7-3 and TRBJ2-2; D gene ambiguous. Germline-derived CDR1 and CDR2 are SGHTA and FQGTGA. The CDR3 loop spans 14 amino acids. V was trimmed by 4 bases and J by 6 bases, leaving 12 bases between them. The CDR3 sequence: CASSSAPSAGELFF. In DNA form, the CDR3 reads TGTGCCAGCAGCTCCGCGCCTTCTGCCGGGGAGCTGTTTTTT.

This clonotype has a handful of counts. The genes are TRBV30 and TRBJ2-1; D ambiguous. Germline V gene sequence: CDR1 GTSNPN, CDR2 SVGIG (reference sequence). V lost 7 bases and J 4 bases, leaving 14 bases between the germline ends. The CDR3 length is 13 residues. CDR3 coding DNA: TGTGCCTCGAACCCGGGTAGTTACAATGAGCAGTTCTTC. It specifies CASNPGSYNEQFF.

Many counts were recorded for this clonotype. The gene calls are TRBV7-2 and TRBJ1-1, with D unresolved. The CDR3 covers 14 residues. Germline V gene lookup returns CDR1 SGHTA and CDR2 FQGNSA. V was cut by 1 base and J by 0 bases, with 6 bases left in between. CDR3 nucleotide sequence: TGTGCCAGCAGCTTAGGTGCATTGAACACTGAAGCTTTCTTT. It encodes CASSLGALNTEAFF.

This clonotype has a single count. At one end the junction does not follow the germline gene, possibly because of a read error. The chain combines TRBV29-1 with TRBJ2-5; TRBD2 matches 7 bases. CDR3 size: 13 residues. Germline V gene sequence: CDR1 SQVTM, CDR2 ANQGSEA. The DNA of the CDR3 is TGCGGCGTTGGGGGGAGGGTCCAAGAGACCCAGTACTTC. Its protein product is CGVGGRVQETQYF.

The V and J genes are TRBV6-1 and TRBJ1-1; 8 bases fit TRBD1. This CDR3 region has 15 residues. J gave up 4 bases and V 5 bases, and 9 bases lay outside the gene matches. Germline CDR1 is MNHNS and CDR2 is SASEGT. The CDR3 region is CASSRRTGKGTEAFF. DNA of the CDR3: TGTGCCAGCAGTCGACGGACAGGGAAAGGCACTGAAGCTTTCTTT.

There are a few counts of this clonotype. The chain recombines TRBV20-1 with TRBJ2-1; 9 bases agree with TRBD1. This CDR3 comprises 14 residues. Looked up from germline, CDR1 is DFQATT and CDR2 is SNEGSKA (reference sequence). The V gene end was trimmed by 5 bases and the J gene end by 5 bases; junction bases not matched to a gene: 7. As DNA, the CDR3 is TGCAGTGCTCACGACAGGGGGTGGAACAATGAGCAGTTCTTC. Protein product: CSAHDRGWNNEQFF.

Only a few counts were recorded for this clonotype. V usage is TRBV16 and J usage is TRBJ2-5; D perhaps matches TRBD2 (6 bases). Trimming took 0 bases from V and 3 from J, leaving 20 bases between them. CDR1 and CDR2 (germline): KGHSY, FQNENV. CDR3 length: 18 amino acids. In DNA form, the CDR3 reads TGTGCCAGCAGCCAATCGATTTTTAGGGCCCCGGGAGAAGAGACCCAGTACTTC. Its protein is CASSQSIFRAPGEETQYF.

This clonotype was observed a handful of times. The V gene is TRBV15, the J gene TRBJ2-5, with D possibly being TRBD2 (6 bases). The CDR3 is 15 residues long. V gave up 6 bases and J gave up 2 bases, with 16 bases separating them. The germline V gene has CDR1 LNHNV and CDR2 YYDKDF (reference sequence). The CDR3 sequence is CATSARDSRQETQYF. In DNA, the CDR3 is TGTGCCACCAGTGCCCGGGACTCCCGTCAAGAGACCCAGTACTTC.

CDR3 DNA: TGTGCCAGCAGCCCTCGGACTAGCGGGCAGGATGAGCAGTTCTTC. It yields the protein CASSPRTSGQDEQFF. V gene TRBV7-8 combines with J gene TRBJ2-1; 11 positions match TRBD2. The germline V gene encodes CDR1 SGHVS and CDR2 FQNEAQ. This CDR3 spans 15 amino acids. V was pared by 5 bases and J by 8 bases, with 8 bases of the junction left unmatched.

This clonotype was picked up many times. The chain has TRBV27 and TRBJ2-7, with 8 bases aligning to TRBD2. In germline, CDR1 is MNHEY, CDR2 SMNVEV (reference sequence). The V segment lost 1 base and the J segment 4 bases; nucleotides outside the gene matches: 3. The CDR3 totals 14 residues. The CDR3 loop reads CASSLWSGGYEQYF. The CDR3 coding sequence is TGTGCCAGCAGTTTATGGAGCGGGGGTTACGAGCAGTACTTC.

This clonotype was seen a handful of times. The chain recombines TRBV11-1 with TRBJ2-1, with TRBD2 matching 7 bases. V lost 5 bases and J lost 6; bases outside the gene matches: 25. CDR1 and CDR2 from the germline V gene are SGHAT and FQDESV (reference sequence). This CDR3 is built from 20 residues. CDR3 in DNA: TGTGCCAGCAGCGTAACACCCGGGACTATTCTTGGCCCAACGGTCAATGAGCAGTTCTTC. Translating it yields CASSVTPGTILGPTVNEQFF.

The genes are TRBV4-2 and TRBJ1-1, with 8 positions matching TRBD1. The V gene end was trimmed by 4 bases and the J gene end by 4 bases; junction bases not matched to a gene: 8. This CDR3 contains 15 residues. Germline V gene lookup returns CDR1 LGHNA and CDR2 YNFKEQ. CDR3 DNA sequence: TGTGCCAGCAGCCGTGAGGACAGGGCCGGCACTGAAGCTTTCTTT. This sequence encodes CASSREDRAGTEAFF.